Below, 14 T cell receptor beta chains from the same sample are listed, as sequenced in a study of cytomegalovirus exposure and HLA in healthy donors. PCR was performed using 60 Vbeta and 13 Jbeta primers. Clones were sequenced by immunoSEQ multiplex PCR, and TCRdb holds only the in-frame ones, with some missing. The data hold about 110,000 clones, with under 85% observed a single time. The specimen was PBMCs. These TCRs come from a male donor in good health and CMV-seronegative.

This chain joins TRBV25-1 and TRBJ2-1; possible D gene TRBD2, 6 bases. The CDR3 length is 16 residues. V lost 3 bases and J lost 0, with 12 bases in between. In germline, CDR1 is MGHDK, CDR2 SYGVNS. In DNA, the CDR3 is TGTGCCAGCAGTGACCCAGCGGGCCACTCCTACAATGAGCAGTTCTTC. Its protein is CASSDPAGHSYNEQFF.

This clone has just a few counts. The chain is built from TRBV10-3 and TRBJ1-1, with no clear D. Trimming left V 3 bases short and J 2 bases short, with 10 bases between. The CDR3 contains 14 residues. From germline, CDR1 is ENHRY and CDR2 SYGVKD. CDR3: CAISDRVDNTEAFF. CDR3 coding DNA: TGTGCCATCAGTGATAGAGTCGATAACACTGAAGCTTTCTTT.

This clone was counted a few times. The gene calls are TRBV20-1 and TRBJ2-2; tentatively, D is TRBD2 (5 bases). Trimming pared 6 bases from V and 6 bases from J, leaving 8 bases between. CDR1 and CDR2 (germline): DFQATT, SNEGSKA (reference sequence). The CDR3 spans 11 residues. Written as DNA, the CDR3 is TGCAGTGCGGCGGGTCCCGGGGAGCTGTTTTTT. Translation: CSAAGPGELFF.

The CDR3 nucleotides read TGTGCCAGCCGGGACTCCGACAGCGGGAACACGGCCTACGAGCAGTACTTC. Its protein product is CASRDSDSGNTAYEQYF. The rearrangement links TRBV13 to TRBJ2-7; 7 bases are shared with TRBD2. This CDR3 contains 17 residues. From germline, CDR1 is PRHDT and CDR2 FYEKMQ (reference sequence). The ends lost 8 bases at V and 2 bases at J; junction bases unmatched: 18. The full variable domain, with the rest looked up from reference TRBV13 and TRBJ2-7, is AAGVIQSPRHLIKEKRETATLKCYPIPRHDTVYWYQQGPGQDPQFLISFYEKMQSDKGSIPDRFSAQQFSDYHSELNMSSLELGDSALYFCASRDSDSGNTAYEQYFGPGTRLTVT.

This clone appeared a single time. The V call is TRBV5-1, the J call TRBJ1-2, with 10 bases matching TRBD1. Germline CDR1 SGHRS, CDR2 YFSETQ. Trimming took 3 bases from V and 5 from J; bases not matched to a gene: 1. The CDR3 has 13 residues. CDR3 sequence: CASSSDRGYGYTF. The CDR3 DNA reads TGCGCCAGCAGCTCGGACAGGGGGTATGGCTACACCTTC.

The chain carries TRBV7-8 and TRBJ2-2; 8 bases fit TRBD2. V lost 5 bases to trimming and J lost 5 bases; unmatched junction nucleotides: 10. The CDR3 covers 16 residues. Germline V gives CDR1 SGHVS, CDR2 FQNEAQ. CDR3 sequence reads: CASSEGTRAKTGELFF. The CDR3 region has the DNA TGTGCCAGCAGCGAGGGGACTAGGGCAAAGACCGGGGAGCTGTTTTTT.

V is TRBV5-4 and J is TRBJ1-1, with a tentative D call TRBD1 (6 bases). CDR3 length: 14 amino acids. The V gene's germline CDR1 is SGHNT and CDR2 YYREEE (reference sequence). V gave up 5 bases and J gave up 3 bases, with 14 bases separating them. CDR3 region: CASRLQGFDTEAFF. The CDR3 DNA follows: TGTGCCAGCAGGCTACAGGGCTTTGACACTGAAGCTTTCTTT.

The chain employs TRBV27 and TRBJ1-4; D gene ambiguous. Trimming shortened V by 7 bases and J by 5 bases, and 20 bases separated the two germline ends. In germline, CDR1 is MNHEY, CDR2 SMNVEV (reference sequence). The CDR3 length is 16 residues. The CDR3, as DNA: TGTGCCAGCACCCCCACTTTGGTCGGGATCAATGAAAAACTGTTTTTT. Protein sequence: CASTPTLVGINEKLFF. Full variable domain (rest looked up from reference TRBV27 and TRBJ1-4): EAQVTQNPRYLITVTGKKLTVTCSQNMNHEYMSWYRQDPGLGLRQIYYSMNVEVTDKGDVPEGYKVSRKEKRNFPLILESPSPNQTSLYFCASTPTLVGINEKLFFGSGTQLSVL.

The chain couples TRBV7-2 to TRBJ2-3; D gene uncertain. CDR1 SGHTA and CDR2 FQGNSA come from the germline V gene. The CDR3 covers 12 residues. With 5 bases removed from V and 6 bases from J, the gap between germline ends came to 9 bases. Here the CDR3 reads CASSVSRDTQYF. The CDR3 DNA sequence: TGTGCCAGCAGCGTAAGCCGGGATACGCAGTATTTT.

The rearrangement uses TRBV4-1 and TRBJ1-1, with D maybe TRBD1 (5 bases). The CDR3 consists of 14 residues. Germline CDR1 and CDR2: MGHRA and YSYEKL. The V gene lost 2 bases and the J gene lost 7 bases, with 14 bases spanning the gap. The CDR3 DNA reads TGCGCCAGCAGCCAATCCCACCCGGGGGTTGAAGCTTTCTTT. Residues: CASSQSHPGVEAFF.

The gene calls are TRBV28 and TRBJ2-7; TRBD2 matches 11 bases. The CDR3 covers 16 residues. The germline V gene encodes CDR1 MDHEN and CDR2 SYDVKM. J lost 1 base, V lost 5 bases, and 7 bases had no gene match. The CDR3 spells CASSIPTSGTSYEQYF. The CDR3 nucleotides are TGTGCCAGCAGTATCCCGACTAGCGGGACATCCTACGAGCAGTACTTC.

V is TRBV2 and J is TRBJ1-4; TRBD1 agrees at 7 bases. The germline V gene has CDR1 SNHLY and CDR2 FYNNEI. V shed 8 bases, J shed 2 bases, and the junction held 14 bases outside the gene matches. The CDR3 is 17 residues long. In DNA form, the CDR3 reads TGTGCCAGCCACTTCCGGGACAGACGGAACACTAATGAAAAACTGTTTTTT. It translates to CASHFRDRRNTNEKLFF.

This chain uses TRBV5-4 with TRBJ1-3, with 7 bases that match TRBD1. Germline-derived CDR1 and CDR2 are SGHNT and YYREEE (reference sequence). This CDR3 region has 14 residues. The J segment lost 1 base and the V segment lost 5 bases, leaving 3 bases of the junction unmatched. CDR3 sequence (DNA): TGTGCCAGCAGAGGGGGCTCTTCTGGAAACACCATATATTTT. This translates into CASRGGSSGNTIYF.

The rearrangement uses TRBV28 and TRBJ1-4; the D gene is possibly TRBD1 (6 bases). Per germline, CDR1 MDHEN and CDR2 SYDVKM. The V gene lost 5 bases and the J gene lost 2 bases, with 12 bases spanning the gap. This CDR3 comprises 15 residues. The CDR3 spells CASSLRTVTNEKLFF. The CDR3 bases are TGTGCCAGCAGTCTCCGGACAGTGACTAATGAAAAACTGTTTTTT. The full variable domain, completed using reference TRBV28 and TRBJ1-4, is DVKVTQSSRYLVKRTGEKVFLECVQDMDHENMFWYRQDPGLGLRLIYFSYDVKMKEKGDIPEGYSVSREKKERFSLILESASTNQTSMYLCASSLRTVTNEKLFFGSGTQLSVL.